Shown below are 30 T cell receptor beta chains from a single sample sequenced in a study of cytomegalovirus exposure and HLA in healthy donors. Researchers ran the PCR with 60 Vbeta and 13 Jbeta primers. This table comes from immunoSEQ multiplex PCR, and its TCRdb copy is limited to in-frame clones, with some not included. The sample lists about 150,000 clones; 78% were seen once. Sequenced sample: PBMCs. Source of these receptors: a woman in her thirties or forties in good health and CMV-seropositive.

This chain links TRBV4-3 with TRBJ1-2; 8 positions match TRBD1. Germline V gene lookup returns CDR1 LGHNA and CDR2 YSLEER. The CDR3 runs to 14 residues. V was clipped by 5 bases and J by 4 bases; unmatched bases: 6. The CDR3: CASSNGQGAYGYTF. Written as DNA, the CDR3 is TGCGCCAGCAGCAACGGACAGGGAGCCTATGGCTACACCTTC.

The CDR3 protein is CAWSEDRGPAFF. The DNA for the CDR3 is TGTGCCTGGAGTGAGGACAGGGGGCCGGCTTTCTTT. This chain links TRBV30 with TRBJ1-1; 11 bases agree with TRBD1. The V gene's germline CDR1 is GTSNPN and CDR2 SVGIG (reference sequence). V lost 1 base to trimming and J lost 11 bases; unmatched junction nucleotides: 3. This CDR3 is built from 12 residues.

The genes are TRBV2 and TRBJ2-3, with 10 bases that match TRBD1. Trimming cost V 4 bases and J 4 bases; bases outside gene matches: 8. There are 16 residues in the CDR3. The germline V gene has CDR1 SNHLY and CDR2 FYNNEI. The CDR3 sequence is CASSGGTGVVSDTQYF. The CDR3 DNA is TGTGCCAGCAGTGGGGGGACAGGGGTCGTCTCAGATACGCAGTATTTT.

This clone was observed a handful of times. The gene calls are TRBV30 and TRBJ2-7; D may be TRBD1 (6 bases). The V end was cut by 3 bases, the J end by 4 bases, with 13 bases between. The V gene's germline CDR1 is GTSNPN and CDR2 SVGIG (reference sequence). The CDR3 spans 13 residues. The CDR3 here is CAWRGGATYEQYF. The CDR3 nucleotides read TGTGCCTGGAGAGGGGGAGCTACGTACGAGCAGTACTTC. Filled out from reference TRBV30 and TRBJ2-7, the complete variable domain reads SQTIHQWPATLVQPVGSPLSLECTVEGTSNPNLYWYRQAAGRGLQLLFYSVGIGQISSEVPQNLSASRPQDRQFILSSKKLLLSDSGFYLCAWRGGATYEQYFGPGTRLTVT.

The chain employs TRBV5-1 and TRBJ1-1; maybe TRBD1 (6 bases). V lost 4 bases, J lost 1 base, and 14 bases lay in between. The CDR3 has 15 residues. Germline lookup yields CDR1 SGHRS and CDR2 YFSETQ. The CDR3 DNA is TGCGCCAGCAGCGTCTTGGGGGGGCAGAACACTGAAGCTTTCTTT. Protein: CASSVLGGQNTEAFF.

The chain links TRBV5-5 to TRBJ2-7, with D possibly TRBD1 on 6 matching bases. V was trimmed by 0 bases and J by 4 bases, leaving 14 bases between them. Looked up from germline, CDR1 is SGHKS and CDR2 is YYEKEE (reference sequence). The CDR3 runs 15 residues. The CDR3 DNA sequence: TGTGCCAGCAGCTTGGACGCCGGGACAACTTACGAGCAGTACTTC. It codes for CASSLDAGTTYEQYF. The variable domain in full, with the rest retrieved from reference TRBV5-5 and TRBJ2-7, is DAGVTQSPTHLIKTRGQQVTLRCSPISGHKSVSWYQQVLGQGPQFIFQYYEKEERGRGNFPDRFSARQFPNYSSELNVNALLLGDSALYLCASSLDAGTTYEQYFGPGTRLTVT.

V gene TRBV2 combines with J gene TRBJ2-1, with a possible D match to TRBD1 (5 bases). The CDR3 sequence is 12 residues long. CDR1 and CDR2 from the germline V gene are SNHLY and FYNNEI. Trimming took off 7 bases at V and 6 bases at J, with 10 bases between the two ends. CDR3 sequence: CASKRQPNEQFF. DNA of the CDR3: TGTGCCAGCAAGAGACAGCCCAATGAGCAGTTCTTC.

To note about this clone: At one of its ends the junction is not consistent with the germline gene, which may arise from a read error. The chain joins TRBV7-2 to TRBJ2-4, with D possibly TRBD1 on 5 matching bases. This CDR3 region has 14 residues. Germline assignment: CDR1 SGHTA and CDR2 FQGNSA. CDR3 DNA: TGTGCCAGCAGCTTAGGTGGGGCCAAAAACAGTCAGTACTTC. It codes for CASSLGGAKNSQYF.

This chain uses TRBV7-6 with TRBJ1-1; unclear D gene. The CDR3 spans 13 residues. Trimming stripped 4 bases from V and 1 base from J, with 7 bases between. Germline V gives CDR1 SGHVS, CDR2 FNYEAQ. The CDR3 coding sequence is TGTGCCAGCAGCTCATCTACGAACACTGAAGCTTTCTTT. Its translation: CASSSSTNTEAFF.

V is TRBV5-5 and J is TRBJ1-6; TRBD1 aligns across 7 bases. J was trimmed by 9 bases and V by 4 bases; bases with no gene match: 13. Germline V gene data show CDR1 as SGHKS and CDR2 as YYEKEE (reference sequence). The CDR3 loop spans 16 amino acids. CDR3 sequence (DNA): TGTGCCAGCAGCGGGACAGTCCGCGCTGGTAGTTCACCCCTCCACTTT. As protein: CASSGTVRAGSSPLHF.

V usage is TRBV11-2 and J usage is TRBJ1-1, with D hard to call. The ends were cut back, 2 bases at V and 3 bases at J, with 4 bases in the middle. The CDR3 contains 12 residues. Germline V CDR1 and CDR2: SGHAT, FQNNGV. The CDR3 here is CASSLPYTEAFF. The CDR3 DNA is TGTGCCAGCAGCTTACCCTACACTGAAGCTTTCTTT.

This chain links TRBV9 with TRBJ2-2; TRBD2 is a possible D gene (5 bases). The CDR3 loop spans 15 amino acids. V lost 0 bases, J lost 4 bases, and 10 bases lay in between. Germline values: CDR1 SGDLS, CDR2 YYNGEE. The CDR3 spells CASSVERAGTGELFF. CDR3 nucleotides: TGTGCCAGCAGCGTAGAAAGGGCGGGCACCGGGGAGCTGTTTTTT.

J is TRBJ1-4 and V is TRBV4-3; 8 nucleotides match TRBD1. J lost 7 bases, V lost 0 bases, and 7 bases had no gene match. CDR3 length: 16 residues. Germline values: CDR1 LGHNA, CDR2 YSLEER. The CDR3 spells CASSQEKRQGIEKLFF. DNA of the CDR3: TGCGCCAGCAGCCAAGAAAAGAGACAGGGGATTGAAAAACTGTTTTTT.

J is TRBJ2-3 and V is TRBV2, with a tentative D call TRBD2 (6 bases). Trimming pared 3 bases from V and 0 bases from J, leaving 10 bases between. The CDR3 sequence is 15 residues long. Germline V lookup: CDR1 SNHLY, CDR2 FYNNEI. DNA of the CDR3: TGTGCCAGCAGTGATTTGGCGGGAAGCACAGATACGCAGTATTTT. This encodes CASSDLAGSTDTQYF. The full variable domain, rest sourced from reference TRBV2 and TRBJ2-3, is EPEVTQTPSHQVTQMGQEVILRCVPISNHLYFYWYRQILGQKVEFLVSFYNNEISEKSEIFDDQFSVERPDGSNFTLKIRSTKLEDSAMYFCASSDLAGSTDTQYFGPGTRLTVL.

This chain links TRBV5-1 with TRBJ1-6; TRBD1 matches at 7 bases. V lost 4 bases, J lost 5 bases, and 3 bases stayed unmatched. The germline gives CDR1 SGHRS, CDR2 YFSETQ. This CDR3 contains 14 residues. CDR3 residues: CASSRDRDNSPLHF. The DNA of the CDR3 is TGCGCCAGCAGCCGAGACAGGGATAATTCACCCCTCCACTTT.

As DNA, the CDR3 is TGCGCCAGCAGCTTGGGACAGGCCTTCACTGAAGCTTTCTTT. Amino acid sequence: CASSLGQAFTEAFF. The gene calls are TRBV5-1 and TRBJ1-1; D is possibly TRBD1 (6 bases). Between the trimmed V and J ends, which lost 0 bases and 4 bases, there was a span of 10 bases. The CDR3 has 14 amino acids. Germline V gives CDR1 SGHRS, CDR2 YFSETQ.

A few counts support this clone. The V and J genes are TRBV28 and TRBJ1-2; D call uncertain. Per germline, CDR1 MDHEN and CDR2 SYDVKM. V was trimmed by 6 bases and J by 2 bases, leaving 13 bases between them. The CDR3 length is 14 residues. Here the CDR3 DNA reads TGTGCCAGCAGGCCCAGTGACGGGAACTATGGCTACACCTTC. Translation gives CASRPSDGNYGYTF.

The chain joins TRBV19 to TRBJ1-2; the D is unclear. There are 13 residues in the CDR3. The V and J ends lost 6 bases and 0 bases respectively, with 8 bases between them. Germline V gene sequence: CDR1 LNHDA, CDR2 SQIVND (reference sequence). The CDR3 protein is CASRKESNYGYTF. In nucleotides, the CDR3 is TGTGCCAGTAGAAAGGAGTCTAACTATGGCTACACCTTC.

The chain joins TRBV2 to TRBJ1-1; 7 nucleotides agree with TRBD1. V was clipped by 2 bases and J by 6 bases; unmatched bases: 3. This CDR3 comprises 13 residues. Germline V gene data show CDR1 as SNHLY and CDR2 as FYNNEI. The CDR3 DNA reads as TGTGCCAGCAGTGAAACAGGGGTCGCTGAAGCTTTCTTT. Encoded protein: CASSETGVAEAFF.

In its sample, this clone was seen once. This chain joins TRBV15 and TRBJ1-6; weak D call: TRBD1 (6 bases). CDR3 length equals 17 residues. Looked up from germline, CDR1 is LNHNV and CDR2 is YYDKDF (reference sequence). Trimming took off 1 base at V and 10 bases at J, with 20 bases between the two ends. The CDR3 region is CATSRGFNYRAGSPLHF. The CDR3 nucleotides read TGTGCCACCAGCAGAGGTTTTAATTACAGGGCTGGATCACCCCTCCACTTT.

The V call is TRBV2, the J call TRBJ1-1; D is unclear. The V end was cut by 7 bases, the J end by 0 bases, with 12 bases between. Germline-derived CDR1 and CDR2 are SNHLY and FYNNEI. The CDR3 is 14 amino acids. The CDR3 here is CASTGRLMNTEAFF. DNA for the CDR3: TGTGCCAGCACGGGAAGGCTCATGAACACTGAAGCTTTCTTT.

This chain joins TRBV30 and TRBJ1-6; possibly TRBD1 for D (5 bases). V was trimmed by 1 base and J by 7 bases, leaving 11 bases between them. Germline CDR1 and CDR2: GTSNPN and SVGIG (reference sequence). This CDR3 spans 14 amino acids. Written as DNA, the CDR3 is TGTGCCTGGAGTGGCGAGACAGCCAATTCACCCCTCCACTTT. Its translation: CAWSGETANSPLHF.

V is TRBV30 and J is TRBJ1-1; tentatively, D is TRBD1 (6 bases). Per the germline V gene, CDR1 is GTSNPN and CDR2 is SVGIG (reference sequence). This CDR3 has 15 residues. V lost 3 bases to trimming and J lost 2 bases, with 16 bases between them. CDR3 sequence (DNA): TGTGCCTGGAGAGCCCTGGGGGCCGCAAACACTGAAGCTTTCTTT. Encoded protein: CAWRALGAANTEAFF.

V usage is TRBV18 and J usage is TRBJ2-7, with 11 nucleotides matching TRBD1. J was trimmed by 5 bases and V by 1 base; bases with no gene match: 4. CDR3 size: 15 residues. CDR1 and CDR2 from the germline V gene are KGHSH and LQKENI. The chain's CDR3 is CASSPQDRGHHEQYF. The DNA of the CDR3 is TGTGCCAGCTCACCACAGGACAGGGGGCACCACGAGCAGTACTTC.

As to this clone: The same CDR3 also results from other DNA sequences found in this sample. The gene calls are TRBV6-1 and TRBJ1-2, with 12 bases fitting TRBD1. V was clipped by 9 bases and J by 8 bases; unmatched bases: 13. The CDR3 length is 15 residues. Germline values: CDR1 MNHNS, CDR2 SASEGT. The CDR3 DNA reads TGTGCCAGTTCCGGACCGGGACAGGGGGCCTACGGCTACACCTTC. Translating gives CASSGPGQGAYGYTF.

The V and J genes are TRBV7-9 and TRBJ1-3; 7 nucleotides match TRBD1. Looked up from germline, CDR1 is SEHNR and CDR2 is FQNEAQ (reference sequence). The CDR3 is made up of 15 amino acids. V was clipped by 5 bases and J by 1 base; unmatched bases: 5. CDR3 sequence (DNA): TGTGCCAGCAGCCAAGGGACAGATTCTGGAAACACCATATATTTT. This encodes CASSQGTDSGNTIYF.

For the CDR3, the DNA is TGTGCCAGCAGGTTAACAGGGGCGGAGACCCAGTACTTC. This gives the protein CASRLTGAETQYF. The J gene is TRBJ2-5, the V gene TRBV11-2; 7 bases are a match to TRBD1. This CDR3 is built from 13 residues. V shed 6 bases and J 5 bases; nucleotides not matched to a gene: 6. CDR1 and CDR2 from the germline V gene are SGHAT and FQNNGV.

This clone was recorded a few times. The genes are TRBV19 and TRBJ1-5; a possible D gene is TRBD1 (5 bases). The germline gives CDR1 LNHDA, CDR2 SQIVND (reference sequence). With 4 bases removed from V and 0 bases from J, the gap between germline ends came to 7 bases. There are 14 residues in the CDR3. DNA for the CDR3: TGTGCCAGTAGTACACAGGATAGCAATCAGCCCCAGCATTTT. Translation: CASSTQDSNQPQHF.

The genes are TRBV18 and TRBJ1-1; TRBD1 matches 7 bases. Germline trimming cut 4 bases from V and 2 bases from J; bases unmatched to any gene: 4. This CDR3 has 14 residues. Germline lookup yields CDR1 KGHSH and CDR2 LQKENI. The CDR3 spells CASSRGQKNTEAFF. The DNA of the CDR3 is TGTGCCAGCTCACGGGGACAGAAAAACACTGAAGCTTTCTTT. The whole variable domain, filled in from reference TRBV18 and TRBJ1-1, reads NAGVMQNPRHLVRRRGQEARLRCSPMKGHSHVYWYRQLPEEGLKFMVYLQKENIIDESGMPKERFSAEFPKEGPSILRIQQVVRGDSAAYFCASSRGQKNTEAFFGQGTRLTVV.

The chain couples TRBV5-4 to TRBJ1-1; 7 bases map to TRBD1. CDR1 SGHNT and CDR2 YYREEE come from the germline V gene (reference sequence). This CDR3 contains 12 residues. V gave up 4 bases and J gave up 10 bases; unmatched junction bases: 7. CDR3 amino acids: CASSDRQGRAFF. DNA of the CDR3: TGTGCCAGCAGCGATCGACAGGGAAGAGCTTTCTTT. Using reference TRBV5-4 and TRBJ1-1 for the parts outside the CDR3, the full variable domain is ETGVTQSPTHLIKTRGQQVTLRCSSQSGHNTVSWYQQALGQGPQFIFQYYREEENGRGNFPPRFSGLQFPNYSSELNVNALELDDSALYLCASSDRQGRAFFGQGTRLTVV.